A selection of T cell receptor beta chains follows, all from one sample in a study of beta chain features in type 1 diabetes. Repertoires were generated with immunoSEQ multiplex PCR, while TCRdb's copy carries only in-frame clones and drops some. This sample yields 200,000 to 300,000 clones, of which 27% are seen a single time; approximately 4% belongs to the top ten. Sequencing was done on a sample of central memory CD4+ T cells from blood. The origin of the receptors is a man aged 30-40 years in good health. Both conserved end residues are part of each CDR3. The D gene is left open where the match is weak. The size entry is marked missing in some rows and otherwise reads once, few, many or a size class.

abundance: -; v_gene: TRBV5-6; d_gene: -; len: 12; j_gene: TRBJ2-3; CDR3nt: TGTGCCAGCAGCTTCGGCACAGATACGCAGTATTTT; CDR3aa: CASSFGTDTQYF
abundance: -; v_gene: TRBV6-1; d_gene: -; len: 12; j_gene: TRBJ2-3; CDR3nt: TGTGCCAGCAGTGAAGCTAGTAGGACGCAGTATTTT; CDR3aa: CASSEASRTQYF
abundance: many; v_gene: TRBV28; d_gene: TRBD2; len: 16; j_gene: TRBJ2-5; CDR3nt: TGTGCCAGCAGTTTAAGAGGGGGGACTAGAGGAGAGACCCAGTACTTC; CDR3aa: CASSLRGGTRGETQYF
abundance: -; v_gene: TRBV11-2; d_gene: -; len: 16; j_gene: TRBJ2-1; CDR3nt: TGTGCCAGCAGCTTAGGGTTGACTTTGTCCTACAATGAGCAGTTCTTC; CDR3aa: CASSLGLTLSYNEQFF
abundance: -; v_gene: TRBV4-2; d_gene: -; len: 16; j_gene: TRBJ1-1; CDR3nt: TGTGCCAGCAGCCAAGGAGTCGGCAGGGCGAACACTGAAGCTTTCTTT; CDR3aa: CASSQGVGRANTEAFF
abundance: few; v_gene: TRBV6-4; d_gene: -; len: 13; j_gene: TRBJ2-3; CDR3nt: TGTGCCTCCGGCGCAGGGCACACAGATACGCAGTATTTT; CDR3aa: CASGAGHTDTQYF
abundance: few; v_gene: TRBV5-6; d_gene: TRBD1; len: 15; j_gene: TRBJ2-2; CDR3nt: TGTGCCAGCAGCCTGACAGGGACCAACACCGGGGAGCTGTTTTTT; CDR3aa: CASSLTGTNTGELFF
abundance: -; v_gene: TRBV5-1; d_gene: -; len: 13; j_gene: TRBJ2-5; CDR3nt: TGCGCCAGCATCCCCAGCGGACAAGAGACCCAGTACTTC; CDR3aa: CASIPSGQETQYF
abundance: -; v_gene: TRBV30; d_gene: TRBD1; len: 15; j_gene: TRBJ1-4; CDR3nt: TGTGCCTGCCCCGGGGGGGGACAGAGTAATGAAAAACTGTTTTTT; CDR3aa: CACPGGGQSNEKLFF
abundance: -; v_gene: TRBV11-1; d_gene: -; len: 13; j_gene: TRBJ2-5; CDR3nt: TGTGCCAGCAGCTACGGATTAGAAGAGACCCAGTACTTC; CDR3aa: CASSYGLEETQYF
abundance: -; v_gene: TRBV27; d_gene: -; len: 17; j_gene: TRBJ1-5; CDR3nt: TGTGCCAGCGGAGGGCCGTGGGGACCCCGTAGCAATCAGCCCCAGCATTTT; CDR3aa: CASGGPWGPRSNQPQHF
abundance: many; v_gene: TRBV10-3; d_gene: -; len: 13; j_gene: TRBJ2-5; CDR3nt: TGTGCCATCTCGGGCGGAGGGGGAGAGACCCAGTACTTC; CDR3aa: CAISGGGGETQYF
abundance: few; v_gene: TRBV7-2; d_gene: -; len: 14; j_gene: TRBJ2-7; CDR3nt: TGTGCCAGCAGCCCGTTGACTAGCTCCTACGAGCAGTACTTC; CDR3aa: CASSPLTSSYEQYF
abundance: -; v_gene: TRBV5-4; d_gene: TRBD2; len: 16; j_gene: TRBJ2-3; CDR3nt: TGTGCCAGCAGCTTGTCGGCGGGGGGCCGGACAGATACGCAGTATTTT; CDR3aa: CASSLSAGGRTDTQYF
abundance: -; v_gene: TRBV7-9; d_gene: -; len: 11; j_gene: TRBJ2-1; CDR3nt: TGTGCCAGCAGCTTAGAGACAGGACAGTTCTTC; CDR3aa: CASSLETGQFF
abundance: few; v_gene: TRBV29-1; d_gene: TRBD1; len: 15; j_gene: TRBJ1-2; CDR3nt: TGCAGCGCTCCGGACAGGGGGCGCGGCGCCTATGGCTACACCTTC; CDR3aa: CSAPDRGRGAYGYTF
abundance: few; v_gene: TRBV4-3; d_gene: -; len: 15; j_gene: TRBJ2-5; CDR3nt: TGCGCCAGCAGCCAAGATGCCGGACGAGGGGAGACCCAGTACTTC; CDR3aa: CASSQDAGRGETQYF
abundance: many; v_gene: TRBV16; d_gene: -; len: 15; j_gene: TRBJ1-6; CDR3nt: TGTGCCAGCAGCCAATCGGAGGGAGGGCTGGCACCCCTCCACTTT; CDR3aa: CASSQSEGGLAPLHF
abundance: -; v_gene: TRBV27; d_gene: TRBD2; len: 13; j_gene: TRBJ2-3; CDR3nt: TGTGCCAGCACACCGGGAGGAACAGATACGCAGTATTTT; CDR3aa: CASTPGGTDTQYF
abundance: -; v_gene: TRBV7-6; d_gene: -; len: 14; j_gene: TRBJ2-7; CDR3nt: TGTGCCAGCACCCCAGGGACCCTCGGCAACGAGCAGTACTTC; CDR3aa: CASTPGTLGNEQYF
abundance: -; v_gene: TRBV30; d_gene: TRBD1; len: 12; j_gene: TRBJ1-1; CDR3nt: TGTGCCTGGAGTTCTGGACAGGGACAAGCTTTCTTT; CDR3aa: CAWSSGQGQAFF
abundance: -; v_gene: TRBV20-1; d_gene: -; len: 11; j_gene: TRBJ2-1; CDR3nt: TGCAGTGCTAGTTGGGGTAATGAGCAGTTCTTC; CDR3aa: CSASWGNEQFF
abundance: -; v_gene: TRBV7-2; d_gene: TRBD2; len: 15; j_gene: TRBJ2-3; CDR3nt: TGTGCCAGCAGGATAGCGGGGGGCCGGGCAGATACGCAGTATTTT; CDR3aa: CASRIAGGRADTQYF
abundance: -; v_gene: TRBV29-1; d_gene: -; len: 18; j_gene: TRBJ1-2; CDR3nt: TGCAGCGTTTTGCCTTACCCCGGGGGGTTCCGAGCTAACTATGGCTACACCTTC; CDR3aa: CSVLPYPGGFRANYGYTF
abundance: -; v_gene: TRBV29-1; d_gene: TRBD2; len: 13; j_gene: TRBJ2-2; CDR3nt: TGCAGCGTGACATCGGGGGGCACCGGGGAGCTGTTTTTT; CDR3aa: CSVTSGGTGELFF
abundance: -; v_gene: TRBV6-5; d_gene: -; len: 16; j_gene: TRBJ2-7; CDR3nt: TGTGCCAGCAGTTACGATAGGGCCCTTAGCTCCTACGAGCAGTACTTC; CDR3aa: CASSYDRALSSYEQYF
abundance: few; v_gene: TRBV11-2; d_gene: -; len: 16; j_gene: TRBJ2-3; CDR3nt: TGTGCCAGCAGCCTCCCCGCCGCCCGTAGCACAGATACGCAGTATTTT; CDR3aa: CASSLPAARSTDTQYF
abundance: few; v_gene: TRBV6-6; d_gene: -; len: 13; j_gene: TRBJ1-2; CDR3nt: TGTGCCAGCAGTTTGGATCCTAACTATGGCTACACCTTC; CDR3aa: CASSLDPNYGYTF
abundance: few; v_gene: TRBV7-2; d_gene: -; len: 13; j_gene: TRBJ2-1; CDR3nt: TGTGCCAGCAGCTTGAGGTTCGGGGATGAGCAGTTCTTC; CDR3aa: CASSLRFGDEQFF
abundance: few; v_gene: TRBV29-1; d_gene: -; len: 11; j_gene: TRBJ2-5; CDR3nt: TGCAGCGTTGTTTTCCAGGAGACCCAGTACTTC; CDR3aa: CSVVFQETQYF
abundance: -; v_gene: TRBV25-1; d_gene: TRBD2; len: 16; j_gene: TRBJ2-5; CDR3nt: TGTGCCAGCAGTGAATCTCTAGCGGGGGATCAAGAGACCCAGTACTTC; CDR3aa: CASSESLAGDQETQYF
abundance: -; v_gene: TRBV30; d_gene: -; len: 15; j_gene: TRBJ1-4; CDR3nt: TGTGCCTGGAGTGTAGCGGTTAAGACTAATGAAAAACTGTTTTTT; CDR3aa: CAWSVAVKTNEKLFF
abundance: few; v_gene: TRBV4-3; d_gene: TRBD1; len: 16; j_gene: TRBJ2-7; CDR3nt: TGCGCCAGCAGCCAGCAAACCGGGACAGGGTTCTACGAGCAGTACTTC; CDR3aa: CASSQQTGTGFYEQYF
abundance: many; v_gene: TRBV29-1; d_gene: TRBD2; len: 14; j_gene: TRBJ2-5; CDR3nt: TGCAGCGTTGGGGGTAGCGGGCCGCAAGAGACCCAGTACTTC; CDR3aa: CSVGGSGPQETQYF
abundance: -; v_gene: TRBV29-1; d_gene: -; len: 11; j_gene: TRBJ1-2; CDR3nt: TGCAGCTCGGTCCTGAACTATGGCTACACCTTC; CDR3aa: CSSVLNYGYTF
abundance: -; v_gene: TRBV7-2; d_gene: -; len: 16; j_gene: TRBJ2-3; CDR3nt: TGTGCCAGCAGCTCGCGTTGGGGGCGAGGCACAGATACGCAGTATTTT; CDR3aa: CASSSRWGRGTDTQYF
abundance: -; v_gene: TRBV10-3; d_gene: TRBD1; len: 15; j_gene: TRBJ1-2; CDR3nt: TGTGCCATCAGTGACTTCGGGACAGAAGTATATGGCTACACCTTC; CDR3aa: CAISDFGTEVYGYTF
abundance: -; v_gene: TRBV5-6; d_gene: TRBD1; len: 14; j_gene: TRBJ2-1; CDR3nt: TGTGCCAGCAGCGACTCGACAGGGTGGGGCGAGCAGTTCTTC; CDR3aa: CASSDSTGWGEQFF
abundance: -; v_gene: TRBV7-8; d_gene: TRBD2; len: 15; j_gene: TRBJ2-7; CDR3nt: TGTGCCAGCAGCATTACACTAGCGGGCGGGTACGAGCAGTACTTC; CDR3aa: CASSITLAGGYEQYF
abundance: few; v_gene: TRBV7-2; d_gene: -; len: 13; j_gene: TRBJ1-2; CDR3nt: TGTGCCAGCAGCTTAGGGAAGGGAGATGGCTACACCTTC; CDR3aa: CASSLGKGDGYTF
abundance: -; v_gene: TRBV28; d_gene: TRBD1; len: 16; j_gene: TRBJ1-5; CDR3nt: TGTGCCAGCTATCCCGCCCTGGGACAGGGCTATCAGCCCCAGCATTTT; CDR3aa: CASYPALGQGYQPQHF
abundance: few; v_gene: TRBV10-3; d_gene: TRBD2; len: 15; j_gene: TRBJ2-5; CDR3nt: TGTGCCATCAGTGCCCGGGGGGGATACCAAGAGACCCAGTACTTC; CDR3aa: CAISARGGYQETQYF
abundance: -; v_gene: TRBV30; d_gene: -; len: 13; j_gene: TRBJ1-4; CDR3nt: TGTGCCTGGAGTGTACGGCAGAATGAAAAACTGTTTTTT; CDR3aa: CAWSVRQNEKLFF
abundance: -; v_gene: TRBV23-1; d_gene: TRBD2; len: 17; j_gene: TRBJ2-3; CDR3nt: TGCGCCAGCAGTCCCTCCCGACTAGCGGGGAAAACAGATACGCAGTATTTT; CDR3aa: CASSPSRLAGKTDTQYF
abundance: -; v_gene: TRBV27; d_gene: TRBD1; len: 14; j_gene: TRBJ1-1; CDR3nt: TGTGCCAGCAGTTCCGGGACAGGGAACACTGAAGCTTTCTTT; CDR3aa: CASSSGTGNTEAFF
abundance: -; v_gene: TRBV11-2; d_gene: TRBD1; len: 16; j_gene: TRBJ2-3; CDR3nt: TGTGCCAGCAGCACCCGGACAGGGGAAGGTTCGGATACGCAGTATTTT; CDR3aa: CASSTRTGEGSDTQYF
abundance: few; v_gene: TRBV11-2; d_gene: -; len: 16; j_gene: TRBJ2-5; CDR3nt: TGTGCCAGCAGCCAACAGGGTACGCCGTACCAAGAGACCCAGTACTTC; CDR3aa: CASSQQGTPYQETQYF
abundance: -; v_gene: TRBV6-6; d_gene: -; len: 15; j_gene: TRBJ2-7; CDR3nt: TGTGCCAGCAGTGTAGCCGGGACGGTCTCCTACGAGCAGTACTTC; CDR3aa: CASSVAGTVSYEQYF